These 31 T cell receptor beta chains originate from one sample sequenced in a study of T cell changes during pregnancy in multiple sclerosis. TCRdb's table, derived via immunoSEQ multiplex PCR, lists solely in-frame clones and lacks some. The profile covers around 80,000 clones, with under 95% appearing a single time and about 3% taken by the ten largest. This sample comprised peripheral blood, obtained before pregnancy. Source of these receptors: a female donor with multiple sclerosis, enrolled in a pregnancy study.

The gene calls are TRBV5-8 and TRBJ1-2; a weak D match, TRBD1 (5 bases). V was clipped by 3 bases and J by 2 bases, with 17 bases between them. Looked up from germline, CDR1 is SGHTS and CDR2 is YDEGEE. This CDR3 has 16 amino acids. The CDR3 spells CASSYTPVQANYGYTF. CDR3 bases: TGTGCCAGCAGCTACACCCCTGTACAGGCCAACTATGGCTACACCTTC.

This clone occurred once. V and J are TRBV6-1 and TRBJ1-2, with D possibly TRBD1 on 5 matching bases. The V and J ends lost 0 bases and 3 bases respectively, with 14 bases between them. The CDR3 runs 16 residues. Germline V gene lookup returns CDR1 MNHNS and CDR2 SASEGT. CDR3 coding DNA: TGTGCCAGCAGTGAAGCGCTTCGGACACTTTACTATGGCTACACCTTC. Its protein product is CASSEALRTLYYGYTF.

The chain links TRBV30 to TRBJ2-1; D may be TRBD2 (6 bases). Germline V CDR1 and CDR2: GTSNPN, SVGIG (reference sequence). CDR3 length equals 14 residues. V was shortened by 5 bases and J by 3 bases, with 14 bases between the two germline ends. Here the CDR3 DNA reads TGTGCCTGGGACAGCTCGGGACTCTACAATGAGCAGTTCTTC. This codes for CAWDSSGLYNEQFF.

The rearrangement joins TRBV10-3 to TRBJ2-1; 14 bases line up with TRBD2. The CDR3 consists of 16 residues. Losses at the gene ends were 6 bases for V and 1 base for J; bases not matched to a gene: 2. Germline CDR1 ENHRY, CDR2 SYGVKD. The chain's CDR3 is CAISGLAGGSYNEQFF. The CDR3 DNA follows: TGTGCCATCAGCGGACTAGCGGGAGGATCCTACAATGAGCAGTTCTTC.

The rearrangement uses TRBV7-2 and TRBJ2-3; TRBD2 matches 8 bases. CDR3 length: 17 amino acids. V was pared by 1 base and J by 0 bases, with 6 bases of the junction left unmatched. CDR1 and CDR2 from the germline V gene are SGHTA and FQGNSA. As DNA, the CDR3 is TGTGCCAGCAGCTTAGTCGGCGGCGGGGGGAGCACAGATACGCAGTATTTT. It yields the protein CASSLVGGGGSTDTQYF. The entire variable domain, with the rest obtained from reference TRBV7-2 and TRBJ2-3, is as follows: GAGVSQSPSNKVTEKGKDVELRCDPISGHTALYWYRQSLGQGLEFLIYFQGNSAPDKSGLPSDRFSAERTGGSVSTLTIQRTQQEDSAVYLCASSLVGGGGSTDTQYFGPGTRLTVL.

The chain joins TRBV19 to TRBJ2-1, with D possibly TRBD2 on 5 matching bases. The CDR3 has 16 residues. Germline V gene lookup returns CDR1 LNHDA and CDR2 SQIVND (reference sequence). V was shortened by 0 bases and J by 0 bases, with 9 bases between the two germline ends. The CDR3 is CASSIDEGLSYNEQFF. CDR3 DNA sequence: TGTGCCAGTAGTATAGACGAGGGCCTCTCCTACAATGAGCAGTTCTTC. The full variable domain, in which reference TRBV19 and TRBJ2-1 provide the parts outside the CDR3, is DGGITQSPKYLFRKEGQNVTLSCEQNLNHDAMYWYRQDPGQGLRLIYYSQIVNDFQKGDIAEGYSVSREKKESFPLTVTSAQKNPTAFYLCASSIDEGLSYNEQFFGPGTRLTVL.

The gene calls are TRBV30 and TRBJ2-3, with 8 bases aligning to TRBD1. The germline V gene encodes CDR1 GTSNPN and CDR2 SVGIG (reference sequence). Trimming took 0 bases from V and 3 from J; bases not matched to a gene: 2. The CDR3 is made up of 14 amino acids. CDR3 coding DNA: TGTGCCTGGAGTGTACAGGGGGGAACAGATACGCAGTATTTT. This encodes CAWSVQGGTDTQYF.

The chain couples TRBV30 to TRBJ2-1; D unresolved. This CDR3 is 14 amino acids long. Germline CDR1 is GTSNPN and CDR2 is SVGIG (reference sequence). V lost 0 bases to trimming and J lost 4 bases, with 10 bases between them. The CDR3 here is CAWSVGLSYNEQFF. The CDR3 DNA reads TGTGCCTGGAGTGTGGGCCTTAGTTACAATGAGCAGTTCTTC.

On this clone: This CDR3 is also generated by other DNA sequences in the sample. The J gene is TRBJ2-1, the V gene TRBV5-1; D uncertain. The CDR3 extends over 12 amino acids. Germline lookup yields CDR1 SGHRS and CDR2 YFSETQ. Trimming shortened V by 0 bases and J by 10 bases, and 8 bases separated the two germline ends. As DNA, the CDR3 is TGCGCCAGCAGCTTGGGTGGGCCAGAGCAGTTCTTC. This translates into CASSLGGPEQFF.

The chain links TRBV27 to TRBJ2-1; D unclear. Germline CDR1 MNHEY, CDR2 SMNVEV (reference sequence). Deletions cut 7 bases from V and 5 bases from J, with 12 bases between. This CDR3 comprises 13 residues. The CDR3 DNA reads as TGTGCCAGCACCCCTCGCGGCCACAATGAGCAGTTCTTC. Its translation: CASTPRGHNEQFF.

The chain links TRBV7-9 to TRBJ2-3; tentative D call: TRBD2 (5 bases). CDR3 size: 16 residues. Germline CDR1 is SEHNR and CDR2 is FQNEAQ (reference sequence). V was clipped by 5 bases and J by 2 bases, with 17 bases between them. CDR3 sequence (DNA): TGTGCCAGCAGCCATAGCCGGGATCCTGACACAGATACGCAGTATTTT. Its translation: CASSHSRDPDTDTQYF.

The chain recombines TRBV7-9 with TRBJ1-1; D gene ambiguous. Germline CDR1 is SEHNR and CDR2 is FQNEAQ (reference sequence). This CDR3 comprises 11 residues. Trimming removed 1 base at V and 8 bases at J, with 5 bases between. CDR3 region: CASSLGGEAFF. DNA of the CDR3: TGTGCCAGCAGCTTAGGAGGGGAAGCTTTCTTT.

The genes are TRBV28 and TRBJ2-1, with TRBD1 matching over 9 bases. This CDR3 comprises 12 residues. Germline V gene sequence: CDR1 MDHEN, CDR2 SYDVKM. The V and J ends lost 2 bases and 15 bases, in that order; junction bases with no gene match: 5. The DNA for the CDR3 is TGTGCCAGCAGTTTAATTTCGGGACAGGGGTTCTTC. This gives the protein CASSLISGQGFF.

The genes are TRBV2 and TRBJ2-3, with a possible D match to TRBD1 (6 bases). The V end lost 2 bases, the J end lost 1 base, and 13 bases lay between the germline ends. Germline values: CDR1 SNHLY, CDR2 FYNNEI. The CDR3 runs to 16 residues. Written as DNA, the CDR3 is TGTGCCAGCAGTGAAATGGGGGCTGGGGGCACAGATACGCAGTATTTT. Its translation: CASSEMGAGGTDTQYF.

The sample holds one count of this clone. This chain links TRBV7-9 with TRBJ2-1; TRBD2 might be the D (5 bases). V dropped 5 bases and J dropped 8 bases, with 10 bases sitting between them. CDR3 length: 12 residues. CDR1 SEHNR and CDR2 FQNEAQ come from the germline V gene (reference sequence). This chain's CDR3 is CASSLRGDEQFF. CDR3 coding DNA: TGTGCCAGCAGCCTCCGGGGAGATGAGCAGTTCTTC.

Points on this clone: At one boundary the junction diverges from the germline segment, which might be a read error. This sequence joins TRBV13 and TRBJ2-5; the match to TRBD1 covers 12 bases. The CDR3 runs 15 residues. Germline lookup yields CDR1 PRHDT and CDR2 FYEKMQ (reference sequence). The CDR3 DNA is TGTGCCAGCAGCCTAGGGACAGGGGGCCGGGAGACCCAGTACTTC. Its protein product is CASSLGTGGRETQYF.

The DNA of the CDR3 is TGTGCCAGCAGTTCAAGGGGGGGGGCAGGGGCCCCCTACGAGCAGTACTTC. Residues: CASSSRGGAGAPYEQYF. The chain is built from TRBV28 and TRBJ2-7; TRBD2 is a possible D gene (7 bases). V gave up 4 bases and J gave up 2 bases, with 21 bases separating them. CDR1 and CDR2 from the germline V gene are MDHEN and SYDVKM. This CDR3 is built from 17 residues.

V usage is TRBV30 and J usage is TRBJ1-2; D not resolved. Germline V gene sequence: CDR1 GTSNPN, CDR2 SVGIG (reference sequence). Trimming cost V 5 bases and J 4 bases, with 11 bases left between them. CDR3 length: 12 amino acids. CDR3: CAWGKTTYGYTF. The CDR3 coding sequence is TGTGCCTGGGGAAAGACAACCTATGGCTACACCTTC.

The gene calls are TRBV5-1 and TRBJ2-7; possible D gene TRBD2, 5 bases. The CDR3 totals 15 residues. Germline V gene lookup returns CDR1 SGHRS and CDR2 YFSETQ. The V end lost 4 bases, the J end lost 6 bases, and 20 bases lay between the germline ends. DNA for the CDR3: TGCGCCAGCAGCCCCCTAGGAGGAACCGGTGGCGAGCAGTACTTC. Protein product: CASSPLGGTGGEQYF.

The rearrangement joins TRBV6-1 to TRBJ2-7; 9 nucleotides align to TRBD2. The V and J ends lost 0 bases and 6 bases, in that order; junction bases with no gene match: 6. Germline CDR1 is MNHNS and CDR2 is SASEGT. CDR3 length equals 15 residues. In nucleotides, the CDR3 is TGTGCCAGCAGTGAAGCCTCCGCGGGAGGGTCCGAGCAGTACTTC. It is translated as CASSEASAGGSEQYF.

CDR3 residues: CASSLPGTGNEQFF. The CDR3 DNA sequence: TGTGCCAGCAGCTTGCCCGGGACTGGGAATGAGCAGTTCTTC. This rearrangement joins TRBV5-6 to TRBJ2-1; a possible D gene is TRBD2 (6 bases). Germline assignment: CDR1 SGHDT and CDR2 YYEEEE. The CDR3 covers 14 residues. The ends were cut back, 1 base at V and 7 bases at J, with 12 bases in the middle.

The chain has TRBV25-1 and TRBJ2-5; maybe TRBD1 (5 bases). Trimming removed 9 bases at V and 5 bases at J, with 16 bases between. Germline V gene sequence: CDR1 MGHDK, CDR2 SYGVNS. This CDR3 contains 13 residues. As DNA, the CDR3 is TGTGCCAGACAGCAAAGGGGTGAGGAGACCCAGTACTTC. The encoded protein is CARQQRGEETQYF.

This chain uses TRBV9 with TRBJ2-3; D remains unclear. The CDR3 covers 14 residues. CDR1 SGDLS and CDR2 YYNGEE come from the germline V gene. V shed 0 bases and J shed 4 bases, with 9 bases lying between them. The CDR3 bases are TGTGCCAGCAGCGTAGTCTCAAGCGCAGATACGCAGTATTTT. Its protein is CASSVVSSADTQYF. Drawing the rest from reference TRBV9 and TRBJ2-3, the complete variable domain is DSGVTQTPKHLITATGQRVTLRCSPRSGDLSVYWYQQSLDQGLQFLIQYYNGEERAKGNILERFSAQQFPDLHSELNLSSLELGDSALYFCASSVVSSADTQYFGPGTRLTVL.

The rearrangement joins TRBV4-2 to TRBJ2-7; 7 positions match TRBD2. Germline-derived CDR1 and CDR2 are LGHNA and YNFKEQ. This CDR3 contains 15 residues. Losses at the gene ends were 0 bases for V and 0 bases for J; bases not matched to a gene: 2. The CDR3 coding sequence is TGTGCCAGCAGCCAAGAGGGCGGGGGCTCCTACGAGCAGTACTTC. It encodes CASSQEGGGSYEQYF.

This clone was counted a few times. The genes are TRBV18 and TRBJ2-1, with 8 bases matching TRBD1. The V segment lost 8 bases and the J segment 8 bases; nucleotides outside the gene matches: 5. Germline CDR1 reads KGHSH; CDR2 reads LQKENI. The CDR3 totals 12 residues. The CDR3 loop reads CASLGQGYEQFF. DNA for the CDR3: TGTGCCAGCCTCGGACAGGGCTATGAGCAGTTCTTC.

V and J are TRBV9 and TRBJ2-7; 14 bases are shared with TRBD2. CDR3 length: 16 residues. The V gene end was trimmed by 4 bases and the J gene end by 5 bases; junction bases not matched to a gene: 8. Germline V gene data show CDR1 as SGDLS and CDR2 as YYNGEE. The CDR3 DNA reads TGTGCCAGCAGCCCTGGGACTAGCGGGAGCTTCCACGAGCAGTACTTC. Translation gives CASSPGTSGSFHEQYF.

The J gene is TRBJ1-5, the V gene TRBV6-1; 11 positions match TRBD1. CDR3 length equals 15 residues. Germline CDR1 is MNHNS and CDR2 is SASEGT. V gave up 1 base and J gave up 6 bases; unmatched junction bases: 2. The CDR3 spells CASSEGTGGRQPQHF. In DNA, the CDR3 is TGTGCCAGCAGTGAAGGGACAGGGGGCCGTCAGCCCCAGCATTTT.

The chain joins TRBV19 to TRBJ2-5; TRBD2 agrees at 13 bases. With 5 bases clipped from V and 5 bases from J, the junction kept 5 bases outside the gene matches. CDR1 and CDR2 (germline): LNHDA, SQIVND (reference sequence). The CDR3 extends over 15 amino acids. As DNA, the CDR3 is TGTGCCAGTAGTCCAGGACTAGCGGGAGTGGAGACCCAGTACTTC. Translation gives CASSPGLAGVETQYF.

This clone turned up a few times. The chain recombines TRBV5-4 with TRBJ1-1; 7 nucleotides match TRBD1. The germline V gene has CDR1 SGHNT and CDR2 YYREEE (reference sequence). The CDR3 spans 14 residues. The junction had 2 bases not matched to a gene; V was cut back by 0 bases and J by 3 bases. The CDR3 here is CASSLVTGHTEAFF. CDR3 coding DNA: TGTGCCAGCAGCTTGGTGACAGGGCACACTGAAGCTTTCTTT. The full variable domain, with the rest looked up from reference TRBV5-4 and TRBJ1-1, is ETGVTQSPTHLIKTRGQQVTLRCSSQSGHNTVSWYQQALGQGPQFIFQYYREEENGRGNFPPRFSGLQFPNYSSELNVNALELDDSALYLCASSLVTGHTEAFFGQGTRLTVV.

CDR3 sequence: CASSDRIQGTEAFF. The CDR3 nucleotides read TGTGCCAGCAGCGACCGAATACAGGGCACTGAAGCTTTCTTT. The V and J genes are TRBV9 and TRBJ1-1; a possible D gene is TRBD1 (6 bases). The CDR3 runs 14 residues. With 3 bases removed from V and 4 bases from J, the gap between germline ends came to 13 bases. The V gene's germline CDR1 is SGDLS and CDR2 YYNGEE.

The V gene is TRBV18, the J gene TRBJ2-6; TRBD1 matches 8 bases. With 3 bases clipped from V and 0 bases from J, the junction kept 7 bases outside the gene matches. The length of the CDR3 is 18 residues. CDR1 is KGHSH, CDR2 LQKENI, per germline. The CDR3 sequence: CASSPWTGSGSGANVLTF. In DNA, the CDR3 is TGTGCCAGCTCACCCTGGACAGGGTCGGGCTCTGGGGCCAACGTCCTGACTTTC.